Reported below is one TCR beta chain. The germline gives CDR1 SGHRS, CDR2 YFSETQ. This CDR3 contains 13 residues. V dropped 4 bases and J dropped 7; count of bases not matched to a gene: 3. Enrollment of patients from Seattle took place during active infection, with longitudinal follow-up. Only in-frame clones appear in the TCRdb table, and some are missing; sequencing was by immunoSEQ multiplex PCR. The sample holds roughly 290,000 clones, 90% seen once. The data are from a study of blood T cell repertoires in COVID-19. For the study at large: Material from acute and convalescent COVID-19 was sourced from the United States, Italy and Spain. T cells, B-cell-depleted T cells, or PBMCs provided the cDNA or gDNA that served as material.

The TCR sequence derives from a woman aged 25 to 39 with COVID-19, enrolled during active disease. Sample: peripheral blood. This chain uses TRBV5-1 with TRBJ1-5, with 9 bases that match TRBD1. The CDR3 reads CASSRQGEQPQHF. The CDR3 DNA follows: TGCGCCAGCAGCCGACAGGGGGAACAGCCCCAGCATTTT.